This is a list of T cell receptor beta chains from one sample in a study of T cell changes during pregnancy in multiple sclerosis. Measured with immunoSEQ multiplex PCR; TCRdb has only the in-frame clones, and not every one. The sample records about 59,000 clones, approximately 91% being singletons. The input for sequencing was peripheral blood, taken in the second trimester of pregnancy. These receptors were obtained from a female donor with multiple sclerosis, enrolled in a pregnancy study. The CDR3 runs from the conserved cysteine through the conserved F or W. A D gene is named only where the DNA matches it firmly. Size tells how often a clone was seen (once, few, many) or the class of an expanded clone, and some rows leave it out.

V: TRBV2; size: NA; D: NA; J: TRBJ2-1; DNA: TGTGCCAGCACAAGACTAGTCGGCTACAATGAGCAGTTCTTC; CDR3: CASTRLVGYNEQFF
V: TRBV5-1; size: once; D: TRBD1; J: TRBJ2-2; DNA: TGCGCCAGCAGCTTGCAGGGGGCAGTCGGGGAGCTGTTTTTT; CDR3: CASSLQGAVGELFF
V: TRBV19; size: NA; D: TRBD2; J: TRBJ2-4; DNA: TGTGCCAGTAGTATATTGGCGGGGGGGCGACGGAAAAACATTCAGTACTTC; CDR3: CASSILAGGRRKNIQYF
V: TRBV6-8; size: NA; D: TRBD1; J: TRBJ2-7; DNA: TGTGCCAGCAGTACCCACGGGTTTAGGGACAGGGGACACGAGCAGTACTTC; CDR3: CASSTHGFRDRGHEQYF
V: TRBV5-1; size: NA; D: TRBD1; J: TRBJ1-1; DNA: TGCGCCAGCAGCTTATTGAACAGGGGTGCCACTGAAGCTTTCTTT; CDR3: CASSLLNRGATEAFF
V: TRBV5-1; size: NA; D: NA; J: TRBJ2-7; DNA: TGCGCCAGCAGCTTAGGAGCGGTCAACTCCTACGAGCAGTACTTC; CDR3: CASSLGAVNSYEQYF
V: TRBV5-1; size: NA; D: TRBD1; J: TRBJ1-3; DNA: TGCGCCAGCAGCCATGGGACAGGAGGGACCTTGGGAAACACCATATATTTT; CDR3: CASSHGTGGTLGNTIYF
V: TRBV7-9; size: NA; D: NA; J: TRBJ1-4; DNA: TGTGCCAGCCGCCGTGGGCAGATTGAAAAACTGTTTTTT; CDR3: CASRRGQIEKLFF
V: TRBV6-4; size: NA; D: TRBD1; J: TRBJ1-6; DNA: TGTGCCAGCAGTACTGGGACAGGGGGTAATTCACCCCTCCACTTT; CDR3: CASSTGTGGNSPLHF
V: TRBV7-2; size: NA; D: NA; J: TRBJ1-3; DNA: TGTGCCAGCAGCGTAGGCGGGGGGACTGGAAACACCATATATTTT; CDR3: CASSVGGGTGNTIYF
V: TRBV5-1; size: NA; D: TRBD2; J: TRBJ2-7; DNA: TGCGCCAGCAGTTATAGCGGGGGAACGTACGAGCAGTACTTC; CDR3: CASSYSGGTYEQYF
V: TRBV11-2; size: NA; D: TRBD2; J: TRBJ2-5; DNA: TGTGCCAGCAGCGATAGCGGGGGGGTAGAGACCCAGTACTTC; CDR3: CASSDSGGVETQYF
V: TRBV10-3; size: NA; D: TRBD2; J: TRBJ2-3; DNA: TGTGCCATCAGTGAGTGGCTAGCGGGGGCCACAGATACGCAGTATTTT; CDR3: CAISEWLAGATDTQYF
V: TRBV6-5; size: NA; D: TRBD1; J: TRBJ1-2; DNA: TGTGCCAGCAGTTACGAGACAGGGGGGGACTATGGCTACACCTTC; CDR3: CASSYETGGDYGYTF
V: TRBV10-3; size: NA; D: NA; J: TRBJ2-1; DNA: TGTGCCATCAGAAGAGGACAGCTGTACAATGAGCAGTTCTTC; CDR3: CAIRRGQLYNEQFF
V: TRBV15; size: few; D: NA; J: TRBJ1-4; DNA: TGTGCCACCAGCAGAGATAGGGAGGCTGAAAAACTGTTTTTT; CDR3: CATSRDREAEKLFF
V: TRBV7-9; size: many; D: NA; J: TRBJ1-2; DNA: TGTGCCAGCAGCGGGAGTAACTATGGCTACACCTTC; CDR3: CASSGSNYGYTF
V: TRBV20-1; size: NA; D: TRBD2; J: TRBJ2-3; DNA: TGCAGTGTGAGTAGCGGGCCGACGCAGTATTTT; CDR3: CSVSSGPTQYF
V: TRBV11-2; size: NA; D: NA; J: TRBJ2-1; DNA: TGTGCCAGCAGCTTATTGCGGGGGCCCCAACATGAGCAGTTCTTC; CDR3: CASSLLRGPQHEQFF
V: TRBV10-2; size: NA; D: NA; J: TRBJ2-3; DNA: TGCGCCAGCAGTTTGTGGGGGCTCACAGATACGCAGTATTTT; CDR3: CASSLWGLTDTQYF
V: TRBV2; size: NA; D: TRBD1; J: TRBJ1-2; DNA: TGTGCCAGCGGTACGACAGGGATTGGGATCTATGGCTACACCTTC; CDR3: CASGTTGIGIYGYTF